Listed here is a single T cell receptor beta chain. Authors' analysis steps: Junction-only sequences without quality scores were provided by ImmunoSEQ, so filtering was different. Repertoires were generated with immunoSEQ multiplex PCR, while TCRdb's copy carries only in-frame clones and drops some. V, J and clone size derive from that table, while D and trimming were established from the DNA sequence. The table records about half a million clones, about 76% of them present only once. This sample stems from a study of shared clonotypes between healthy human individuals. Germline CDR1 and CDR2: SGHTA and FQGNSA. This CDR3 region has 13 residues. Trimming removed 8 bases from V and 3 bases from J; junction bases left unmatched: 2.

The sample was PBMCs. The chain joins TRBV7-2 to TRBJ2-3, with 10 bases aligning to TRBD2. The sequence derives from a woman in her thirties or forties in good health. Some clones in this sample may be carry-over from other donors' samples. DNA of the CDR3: TGTGCCAGCGAACTAGCGGGGACAGATACGCAGTATTTT. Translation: CASELAGTDTQYF. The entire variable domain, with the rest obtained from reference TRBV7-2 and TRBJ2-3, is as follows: GAGVSQSPSNKVTEKGKDVELRCDPISGHTALYWYRQSLGQGLEFLIYFQGNSAPDKSGLPSDRFSAERTGGSVSTLTIQRTQQEDSAVYLCASELAGTDTQYFGPGTRLTVL.